This TCR beta chain was sequenced for a study of T cells in Graves' hyperthyroidism and ophthalmopathy. Overall study context: Before treatment of any kind, peripheral blood was taken at initial diagnosis.

V dropped 1 base and J dropped 2 bases, with 14 bases sitting between them. CDR3 size: 16 residues. Germline lookup yields CDR1 LNHDA and CDR2 SQIVND (reference sequence). Study-level points and caveats: Ophthalmopathy and stable hyperthyroidism were told apart by a 13 V-J model.

In the case of this clonotype: No antigen is known for it.

Regions amplified from RNA transcripts were the TCR beta CDR3 regions. The TCR CDR3 was amplified in a first-round RT-PCR using the HTBI primer set. Each CDR3 protein gets one entry after TCRdb re-called the multiplex PCR reads with MiXCR. The profile shows hundreds of thousands of distinct CDR3 sequences, about 15% of them singletons. Sequenced input: blood. The chain joins TRBV19 to TRBJ1-2; D remains ambiguous. The receptor was derived from a woman aged 40 to 50 with Graves' hyperthyroidism. CDR3 in amino acids: CASSIGDGSFNYGYTF. CDR3 nucleotides: TGTGCCAGTAGTATAGGTGACGGAAGTTTCAACTATGGCTACACCTTC. The full variable domain, in which reference TRBV19 and TRBJ1-2 provide the parts outside the CDR3, is DGGITQSPKYLFRKEGQNVTLSCEQNLNHDAMYWYRQDPGQGLRLIYYSQIVNDFQKGDIAEGYSVSREKKESFPLTVTSAQKNPTAFYLCASSIGDGSFNYGYTFGSGTRLTVV.